Below, 3 T cell receptor beta chains from the same sample are listed, as sequenced in a study of control samples from healthy donors and cancer patients. The method was immunoSEQ multiplex PCR; TCRdb's version includes in-frame clones alone and lacks a portion of them. The sample has tens of thousands of clones, around 97% seen once. Sequencing used blood. The source of these receptors is a woman in her thirties in good health.

This rearrangement joins TRBV7-2 to TRBJ2-1; 12 bases fit TRBD2. Germline values: CDR1 SGHTA, CDR2 FQGNSA. Trimming cost V 4 bases and J 0 bases; bases outside gene matches: 1. The CDR3 contains 16 residues. The CDR3 DNA is TGTGCCAGCAGCTCACTAGCGGGAGGCTCCTACAATGAGCAGTTCTTC. Translated, it gives CASSSLAGGSYNEQFF.

This chain joins TRBV5-1 and TRBJ2-7, with D unresolved. Between the trimmed V and J ends, which lost 0 bases and 2 bases, there was a span of 12 bases. The CDR3 contains 15 residues. Germline-derived CDR1 and CDR2 are SGHRS and YFSETQ. The CDR3 nucleotides read TGCGCCAGCAGCTTGGGTGCGGAGCAAACCTACGAGCAGTACTTC. Encoded protein: CASSLGAEQTYEQYF.

With regard to this clone: A junction boundary mismatches the germline segment, possibly from a read error. This chain links TRBV6-5 with TRBJ2-5; 9 bases agree with TRBD2. The CDR3 consists of 15 residues. The germline gives CDR1 MNHEY, CDR2 SVGAGI. The CDR3 loop reads CASRASGNNQETQYF. As DNA, the CDR3 is TGTGCCAGCAGAGCTAGCGGGAACAACCAGGAGACCCAGTACTTC.